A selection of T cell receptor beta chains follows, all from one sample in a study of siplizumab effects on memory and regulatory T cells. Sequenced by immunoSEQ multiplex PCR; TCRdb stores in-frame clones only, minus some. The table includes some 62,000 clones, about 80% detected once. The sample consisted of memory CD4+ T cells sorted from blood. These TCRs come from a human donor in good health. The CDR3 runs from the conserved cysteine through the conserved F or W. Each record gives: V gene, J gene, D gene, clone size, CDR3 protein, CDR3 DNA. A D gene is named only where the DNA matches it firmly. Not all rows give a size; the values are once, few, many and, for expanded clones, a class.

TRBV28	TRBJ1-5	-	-	CASCGRGQPQHF	TGTGCCAGCTGCGGGAGGGGTCAGCCCCAGCATTTT
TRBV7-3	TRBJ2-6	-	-	CASSLMPSGANVLTF	TGTGCCAGCAGCTTAATGCCCTCTGGGGCCAACGTCCTGACTTTC
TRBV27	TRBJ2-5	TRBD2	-	CASSFRGLAGRETQYF	TGTGCCAGCAGTTTCCGTGGACTAGCGGGGCGGGAGACCCAGTACTTC
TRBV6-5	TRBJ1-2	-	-	CATSGGQTNYGYTF	TGTGCCACTAGCGGGGGGCAGACTAACTATGGCTACACCTTC
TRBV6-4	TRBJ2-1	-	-	CASRLRVPPYNEQFF	TGTGCCAGCAGGCTACGCGTTCCACCCTACAATGAGCAGTTCTTC
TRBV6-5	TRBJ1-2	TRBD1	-	CASSLGTGPYTF	TGTGCCAGCAGCCTGGGGACAGGCCCCTACACCTTC
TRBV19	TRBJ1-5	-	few	CASSIVNGGNQPQHF	TGTGCCAGTAGTATAGTCAATGGAGGCAATCAGCCCCAGCATTTT
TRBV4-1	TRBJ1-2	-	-	CASSQETGYGYTF	TGCGCCAGCAGCCAAGAGACGGGCTATGGCTACACCTTC
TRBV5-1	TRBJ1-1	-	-	CASSLGASGDTEAFF	TGCGCCAGCAGCTTGGGGGCCAGCGGGGACACTGAAGCTTTCTTT
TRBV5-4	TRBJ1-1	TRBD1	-	CASQPTGIGTEAFF	TGTGCCAGCCAACCGACAGGGATTGGCACTGAAGCTTTCTTT
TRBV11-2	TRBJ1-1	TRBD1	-	CASSSTGRTEAFF	TGTGCCAGCAGCTCGACAGGGAGGACTGAAGCTTTCTTT
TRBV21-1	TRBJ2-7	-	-	CASSKGDSFPRSYEQYF	TGTGCCAGCAGCAAAGGAGACAGTTTCCCGCGCTCCTACGAGCAGTACTTC
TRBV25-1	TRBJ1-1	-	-	CASTQSFGTEAFF	TGTGCCAGTACTCAGTCGTTCGGCACTGAAGCTTTCTTT
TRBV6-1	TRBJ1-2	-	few	CASRGDDNYGYTF	TGTGCCAGCAGAGGGGACGATAACTATGGCTACACCTTC
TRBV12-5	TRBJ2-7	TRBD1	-	CASRGIYEQYF	TGTGCTAGCAGGGGGATCTACGAGCAGTACTTC
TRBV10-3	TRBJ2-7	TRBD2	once	CAISEFPVAGGNSYEQYF	TGTGCCATCAGTGAGTTTCCCGTAGCGGGGGGGAATTCCTACGAGCAGTACTTC
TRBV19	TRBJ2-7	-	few	CASSPQIAVHEQYF	TGTGCCAGTTCCCCCCAGATAGCGGTACACGAGCAGTACTTC
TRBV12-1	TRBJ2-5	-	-	CASSFEATVFLRNETQYF	TGTGCCAGCAGCTTTGAAGCGACAGTCTTCCTCCGAAACGAGACCCAGTACTTC
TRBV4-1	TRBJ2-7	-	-	CASSQEADIYEQYF	TGCGCCAGCAGCCAAGAGGCCGATATCTACGAGCAGTACTTC
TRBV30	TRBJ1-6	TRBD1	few	CAWRPRDRYNSPLHF	TGTGCCTGGAGACCCCGGGACAGGTACAATTCACCCCTCCACTTT
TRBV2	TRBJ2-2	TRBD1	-	CASTKERTGGNTGELFF	TGTGCCAGCACCAAAGAGAGGACAGGGGGTAACACCGGGGAGCTGTTTTTT
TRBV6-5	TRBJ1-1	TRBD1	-	CASSLETGGGTEAFF	TGTGCCAGCAGCCTAGAAACAGGGGGCGGCACTGAAGCTTTCTTT
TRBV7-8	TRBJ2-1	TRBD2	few	CASSFAGGNYNEQFF	TGTGCCAGCAGCTTCGCGGGGGGGAACTACAATGAGCAGTTCTTC
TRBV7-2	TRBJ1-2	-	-	CASSLRQERTGYTF	TGTGCCAGCAGCCTCAGACAGGAGCGTACGGGCTACACCTTC
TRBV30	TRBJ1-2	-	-	CAWNRKGGSGYTF	TGTGCCTGGAATCGTAAGGGAGGGAGTGGCTACACCTTC
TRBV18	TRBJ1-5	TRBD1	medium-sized	CASSTGNQPQHF	TGTGCCAGCTCGACAGGGAATCAGCCCCAGCATTTT
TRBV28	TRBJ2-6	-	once	CASSLPGQNGANVLTF	TGTGCCAGCAGTCTTCCCGGACAGAACGGGGCCAACGTCCTGACTTTC
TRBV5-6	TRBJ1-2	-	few	CASSLTGSGYTF	TGTGCCAGCAGCCTCACAGGCTCCGGCTACACCTTC
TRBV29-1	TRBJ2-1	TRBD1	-	CSVGDRHNEQFF	TGCAGCGTTGGGGACAGGCATAATGAGCAGTTCTTC
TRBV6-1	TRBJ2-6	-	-	CASSEAGTGANVLTF	TGTGCCAGCAGTGAAGCTGGGACTGGGGCCAACGTCCTGACTTTC
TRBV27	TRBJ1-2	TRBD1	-	CASSPGQGRGYTF	TGTGCCAGCAGTCCCGGACAGGGACGTGGCTACACCTTC
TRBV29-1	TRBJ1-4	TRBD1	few	CSVEGERDRGQEKLFF	TGCAGCGTTGAAGGCGAGAGGGACAGGGGGCAGGAAAAACTGTTTTTT
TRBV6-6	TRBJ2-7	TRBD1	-	CASRSQEGQGFYEQYF	TGTGCCAGCAGGTCCCAAGAGGGACAGGGGTTTTACGAGCAGTACTTC
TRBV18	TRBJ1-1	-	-	CASSTGTGNTEAFF	TGTGCCAGCTCCACTGGGACGGGGAACACTGAAGCTTTCTTT
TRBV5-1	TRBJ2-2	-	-	CASSWVGGDRELFF	TGCGCCAGCAGCTGGGTAGGAGGGGACCGGGAGCTGTTTTTT
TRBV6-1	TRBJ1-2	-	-	CASSALPVDYGYTF	TGTGCCAGCAGTGCCTTGCCGGTGGACTATGGCTACACCTTC
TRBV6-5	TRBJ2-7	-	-	CASSTGTVYEQYF	TGTGCCAGCAGTACCGGGACTGTCTACGAGCAGTACTTC
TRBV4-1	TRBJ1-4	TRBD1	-	CASSQDRGRSGGEKLFF	TGCGCCAGCAGCCAAGACAGGGGGCGCTCGGGCGGGGAAAAACTGTTTTTT
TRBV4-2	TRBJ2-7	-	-	CASSQTLYEQYF	TGTGCCAGCAGCCAGACACTTTACGAGCAGTACTTC
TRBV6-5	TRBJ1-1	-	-	CASLRSGGAGEAFF	TGTGCCAGCCTAAGGTCCGGGGGCGCCGGTGAAGCTTTCTTT
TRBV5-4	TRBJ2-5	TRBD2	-	CASSPLLAGGPSVETQYF	TGTGCCAGCAGCCCCCTACTAGCGGGGGGGCCATCCGTTGAGACCCAGTACTTC
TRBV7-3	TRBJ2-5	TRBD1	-	CASSPRDSQETQYF	TGTGCCAGCAGCCCCCGGGACAGCCAAGAGACCCAGTACTTC
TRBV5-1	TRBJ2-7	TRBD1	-	CASSLGGTGSYEQYF	TGCGCCAGCAGCTTGGGAGGGACAGGGTCCTACGAGCAGTACTTC
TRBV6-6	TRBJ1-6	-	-	CASSYAFNSPLHF	TGTGCCAGCAGTTACGCTTTTAATTCACCCCTCCACTTT
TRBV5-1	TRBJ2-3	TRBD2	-	CASSSLAGFTDTQYF	TGCGCCAGCAGCTCCTTAGCGGGGTTCACAGATACGCAGTATTTT
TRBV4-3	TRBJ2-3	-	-	CASSQDSKVDTQYF	TGCGCCAGCAGCCAAGATAGTAAGGTGGATACGCAGTATTTT
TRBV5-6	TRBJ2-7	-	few	CASSFLSSGESYEQYF	TGTGCCAGCAGCTTCCTCTCCTCGGGCGAGTCCTACGAGCAGTACTTC
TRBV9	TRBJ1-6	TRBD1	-	CASSVEGARSPLHF	TGTGCCAGCAGCGTCGAGGGGGCACGTTCACCCCTCCACTTT
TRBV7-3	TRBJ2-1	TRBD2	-	CASSPSGGGREQFF	TGTGCCAGCAGCCCCTCGGGAGGGGGGCGTGAGCAGTTCTTC
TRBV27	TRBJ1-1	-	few	CASSSDGIGMVNTEAFF	TGTGCCAGCTCCTCGGACGGAATCGGAATGGTGAACACTGAAGCTTTCTTT
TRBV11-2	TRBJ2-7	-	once	CASSLISSYEQYF	TGTGCCAGCAGCTTAATATCCTCCTACGAGCAGTACTTC
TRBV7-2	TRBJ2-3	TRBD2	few	CASSWSSGGAGTDTQYF	TGTGCCAGCAGCTGGTCTAGCGGGGGGGCCGGAACAGATACGCAGTATTTT
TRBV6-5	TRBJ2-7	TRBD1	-	CASSVQGTDTYEQYF	TGTGCCAGCAGTGTTCAAGGGACAGATACCTACGAGCAGTACTTC
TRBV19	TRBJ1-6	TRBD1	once	CASKTSTGADSPLHF	TGTGCCAGTAAGACAAGCACAGGGGCAGATTCACCCCTCCACTTT
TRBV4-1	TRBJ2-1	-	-	CASTLLVSHNEQFF	TGCGCCAGCACCTTACTAGTATCCCACAATGAGCAGTTCTTC
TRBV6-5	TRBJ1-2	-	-	CASSSPGFYGYTF	TGTGCCAGCAGTTCCCCAGGGTTCTATGGCTACACCTTC
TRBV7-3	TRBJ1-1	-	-	CASSLLQPGTEAFF	TGTGCCAGCAGCCTTTTACAACCGGGCACTGAAGCTTTCTTT
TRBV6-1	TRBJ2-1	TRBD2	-	CASRVGGSFNEQFF	TGTGCCAGCCGGGTCGGGGGGTCTTTTAATGAGCAGTTCTTC
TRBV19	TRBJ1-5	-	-	CASRAQVPAEPQHF	TGTGCCAGTAGGGCCCAGGTACCGGCGGAACCCCAGCATTTT
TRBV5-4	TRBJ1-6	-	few	CASSSRDSASYNSPLHF	TGTGCCAGCAGCTCTCGTGACTCCGCCTCCTATAATTCACCCCTCCACTTT